This note documents a single TCR beta chain sequence. This entry belongs to a study of tumor-infiltrating lymphocytes in localized non-small cell lung cancer. The assay was immunoSEQ multiplex PCR, and TCRdb's table has in-frame clones only and misses some. The repertoire holds about 14,000 clones, with roughly 70% as singletons. The CDR3 is 15 amino acids. Germline CDR1 MGHRA, CDR2 YSYEKL. Trimming took 1 base from V and 2 from J, leaving 11 bases between them. This chain uses TRBV4-1 with TRBJ2-5; the D gene is possibly TRBD2 (5 bases). Material for sequencing was lung tumor tissue. The receptor comes from a human donor with non-small cell lung cancer. Here the CDR3 reads CASSQVFREQETQYF. The CDR3 DNA reads as TGCGCCAGCAGCCAAGTTTTTCGGGAACAAGAGACCCAGTACTTC.